Only a few counts were recorded for the clone carrying this T cell receptor beta chain. Its target is not known. Individually, cDNA molecules had unique molecular identifiers attached to them. From the 5' RACE reads, TCRdb called clonotypes with MiXCR, one entry per CDR3 protein. Among about 60,000 distinct CDR3 sequences, 11% were seen once, and the ten largest hold roughly 3%. V gave up 4 bases and J gave up 0 bases, with 11 bases separating them. CDR3 length: 16 amino acids. Germline CDR1 reads SGHNT; CDR2 reads YYREEE (reference sequence). This entry comes from a study of early T cells in non-severe SARS-CoV-2 infection. Study background: The sequenced material was bulk RNA from unsorted whole blood, and its chains were unpaired.

Points from the study as a whole: The matching step, a VDJdb search, favored anti-spike CD8 responses and missed private and CD4 specificities.

This TCR derives from an adult who was a healthcare worker with PCR-confirmed SARS-CoV-2 infection or an uninfected control (not recorded which). The sample in question was whole blood, obtained at baseline. V gene TRBV5-4 combines with J gene TRBJ2-6, with D possibly being TRBD1 (6 bases). In DNA form, the CDR3 reads TGTGCCAGCAGCATTACAGGGTACTCTGGGGCCAACGTCCTGACTTTC. It specifies CASSITGYSGANVLTF.